A single sample is the source of the 2 T cell receptor beta chains below, sequenced in a study of CD8+ T cells in alopecia areata. RNA extraction and reverse transcription yielded cDNA as sequencing template. Produced via immunoSEQ multiplex PCR; TCRdb's table is partial and in-frame only. This sample yields fewer than 250,000 clones, of which 60% to 70% are seen a single time; approximately 0.7% belongs to the top ten. Treatment denoted: oral pan-JAK inhibitor, 5-10 mg twice daily. Material: CD4+ T cells sorted from blood, obtained at week 4, from a patient treated with tofacitinib. These receptors originate from a human donor with alopecia areata.

The V call is TRBV5-1, the J call TRBJ2-4; TRBD1 aligns across 8 bases. With 4 bases clipped from V and 8 bases from J, the junction kept 8 bases outside the gene matches. Per the germline V gene, CDR1 is SGHRS and CDR2 is YFSETQ. The CDR3 totals 14 residues. CDR3: CASSLGQGADIQYF. The CDR3, as DNA: TGCGCCAGCAGCCTCGGACAGGGAGCGGACATTCAGTACTTC.

This chain links TRBV5-6 with TRBJ2-2; possibly TRBD2 for D (5 bases). The length of the CDR3 is 15 residues. The germline gives CDR1 SGHDT, CDR2 YYEEEE. Trimming cost V 3 bases and J 0 bases, with 9 bases left between them. The CDR3 loop is CASSWETTNTGELFF. In DNA, the CDR3 is TGTGCCAGCAGCTGGGAGACAACGAACACCGGGGAGCTGTTTTTT.